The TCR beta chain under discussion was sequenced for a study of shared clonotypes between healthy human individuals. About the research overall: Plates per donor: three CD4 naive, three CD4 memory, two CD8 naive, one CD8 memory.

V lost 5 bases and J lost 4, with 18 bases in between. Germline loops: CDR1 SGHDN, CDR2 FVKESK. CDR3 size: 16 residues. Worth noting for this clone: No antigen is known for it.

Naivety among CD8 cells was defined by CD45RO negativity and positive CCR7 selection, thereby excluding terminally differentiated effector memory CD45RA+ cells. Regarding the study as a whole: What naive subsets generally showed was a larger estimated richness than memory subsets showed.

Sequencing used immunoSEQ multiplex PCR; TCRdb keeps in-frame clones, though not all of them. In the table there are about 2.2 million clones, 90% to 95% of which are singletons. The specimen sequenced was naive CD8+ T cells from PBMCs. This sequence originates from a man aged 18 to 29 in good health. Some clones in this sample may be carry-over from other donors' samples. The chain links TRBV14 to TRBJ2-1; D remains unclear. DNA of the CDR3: TGTGCCAGCAGCGTCTTGACGGTTCTACCTTACAATGAGCAGTTCTTC. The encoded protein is CASSVLTVLPYNEQFF.